The next 21 T cell receptor beta chains were all read from a single sample in a study of Graves' ophthalmopathy and Graves' hyperthyroidism. Amplified material comprised TCR beta CDR3 regions derived from RNA transcripts. HTBI primers were used in a first-round RT-PCR, which preceded a second-round multiplex PCR. TCRdb passed the multiplex PCR reads through MiXCR, listing each CDR3 protein once. The sample includes hundreds of thousands of distinct CDR3 sequences, roughly 20% of them seen just once. Source material: peripheral blood. The source is a woman aged 18 to 35 with stable Graves' hyperthyroidism. Some clones in this sample may be carry-over from other donors' samples.

This clonotype occurred many times. The V gene is TRBV14, the J gene TRBJ2-5; a weak D match, TRBD2 (5 bases). Trimming took off 3 bases at V and 4 bases at J, with 15 bases between the two ends. CDR3 length: 15 amino acids. CDR1 is SGHDN and CDR2 is FVKESK in the germline V gene. CDR3 nucleotides: TGTGCCAGCAGCCATGTAGGAGGCATAGGAGAGACCCAGTACTTC. Its translation is CASSHVGGIGETQYF.

A note on this clonotype: Since the CDR3 does not end with the conserved phenylalanine or tryptophan, this likely comes from a read error. CDR3 in DNA: TGTGCCAGCAGATACAGGGGACGCACTGAAGCTTTCTAT. This encodes CASRYRGRTEAFY. The rearrangement links TRBV6-5 to TRBJ1-1; 7 bases match TRBD1. The CDR3 length is 13 residues. V shed 6 bases, J shed 4 bases, and the junction held 5 bases outside the gene matches. Germline CDR1 and CDR2: MNHEY and SVGAGI.

This chain joins TRBV20-1 and TRBJ2-7; 8 bases are a match to TRBD2. Germline CDR1 DFQATT, CDR2 SNEGSKA (reference sequence). J lost 4 bases, V lost 6 bases, and 11 bases had no gene match. This CDR3 is built from 14 residues. CDR3 DNA sequence: TGCAGTGCGGCGCCGGGACTAGTATCTTACGAGCAGTACTTC. Protein sequence: CSAAPGLVSYEQYF.

This clonotype was picked up many times. This chain joins TRBV6-1 and TRBJ1-5; D not resolved. V was pared by 2 bases and J by 5 bases, with 10 bases between. Germline V gives CDR1 MNHNS, CDR2 SASEGT. The CDR3 sequence is 14 residues long. CDR3: CASSENSPHQPQHF. CDR3 sequence (DNA): TGTGCCAGCAGTGAAAACAGCCCACATCAGCCCCAGCATTTT.

The V and J genes are TRBV12-3 or TRBV12-4 and TRBJ2-7; TRBD2 is a possible D gene (6 bases). The V end lost 6 bases, the J end lost 3 bases, and 15 bases lay between the germline ends. This CDR3 comprises 14 residues. In DNA form, the CDR3 reads TGTGCCAGCAGCCCGGTGACTAGAAGCTACGAGCAGTACTTC. Encoded protein: CASSPVTRSYEQYF.

Ten or more counts support this clonotype. The genes are TRBV10-3 and TRBJ2-2, with 9 positions matching TRBD2. The CDR3 length is 18 residues. V shed 2 bases and J 7 bases; nucleotides not matched to a gene: 14. Germline V gene sequence: CDR1 ENHRY, CDR2 SYGVKD. Here the CDR3 reads CAISEAKSAGGVDGELFF. CDR3 DNA sequence: TGTGCCATCAGTGAGGCTAAGTCGGCGGGGGGGGTCGACGGGGAGCTGTTTTTT.

V is TRBV5-1 and J is TRBJ1-1; 8 bases map to TRBD1. CDR3 size: 14 residues. The germline CDR1 and CDR2 sequences are SGHRS and YFSETQ. V gave up 4 bases and J gave up 8 bases; unmatched junction bases: 10. The CDR3 region has the DNA TGCGCCAGCAGCGGCCCAGGGGGCGCGACGGAAGCTTTCTTT. This gives the protein CASSGPGGATEAFF. Full variable domain (rest looked up from reference TRBV5-1 and TRBJ1-1): KAGVTQTPRYLIKTRGQQVTLSCSPISGHRSVSWYQQTPGQGLQFLFEYFSETQRNKGNFPGRFSGRQFSNSRSEMNVSTLELGDSALYLCASSGPGGATEAFFGQGTRLTVV.

This clonotype was seen ten or more times. This chain connects TRBV27 to TRBJ1-6; D not certain. CDR1 MNHEY and CDR2 SMNVEV come from the germline V gene (reference sequence). The CDR3 loop spans 14 amino acids. Trimming removed 0 bases from V and 10 bases from J, with 10 bases in between. CDR3: CASSLSGKGSPLHF. The CDR3 DNA reads as TGTGCCAGCAGTTTATCAGGGAAGGGATCACCCCTCCACTTT.

This clonotype was counted many times. This chain uses TRBV10-3 with TRBJ1-2; TRBD1 is a possible D gene (5 bases). Germline V gene data show CDR1 as ENHRY and CDR2 as SYGVKD. This CDR3 has 15 amino acids. Trimming removed 8 bases from V and 4 bases from J, with 20 bases in between. CDR3 in amino acids: CAIPQRGGRAYGYTF. The CDR3 region has the DNA TGTGCCATCCCCCAGAGGGGAGGCAGGGCCTATGGCTACACCTTC.

This chain links TRBV11-2 with TRBJ1-6; D gene ambiguous. Per the germline V gene, CDR1 is SGHAT and CDR2 is FQNNGV. The CDR3 contains 14 residues. V was cut by 5 bases and J by 14 bases, with 19 bases left in between. CDR3 bases: TGTGCCAGCAGCCATGGCAGAGGACTTTCGGCCCTCCACTTT. Its translation is CASSHGRGLSALHF.

The chain joins TRBV3-1 to TRBJ1-2; D possibly corresponds to TRBD1 (5 bases). Trimming cost V 1 base and J 5 bases, with 11 bases left between them. Germline CDR1 reads LGHDT; CDR2 reads YNNKEL (reference sequence). The length of the CDR3 is 14 residues. The CDR3 spells CASSQVGGEYGYTF. The CDR3 DNA sequence: TGTGCCAGCAGCCAAGTTGGGGGGGAGTATGGCTACACCTTC.

This clonotype was found many times. CDR3 residues: CASGLRAFAGEDGYTF. In DNA form, the CDR3 reads TGTGCTAGTGGTTTAAGGGCCTTCGCGGGGGAAGATGGCTACACCTTC. This chain uses TRBV12-5 with TRBJ1-2, with a possible D match to TRBD1 (5 bases). This CDR3 is 16 amino acids long. The V gene's germline CDR1 is LGHNT and CDR2 FRNRAP. V lost 3 bases to trimming and J lost 6 bases, with 20 bases between them.

The chain carries TRBV7-6 and TRBJ1-2; tentative D call: TRBD1 (6 bases). The CDR3 loop spans 14 amino acids. The germline gives CDR1 SGHVS, CDR2 FNYEAQ. Trimming cost V 3 bases and J 6 bases, with 14 bases left between them. CDR3 sequence: CASSFGRGMDGYTF. CDR3 sequence (DNA): TGTGCCAGCAGCTTCGGCAGGGGAATGGATGGCTACACCTTC.

This clonotype was seen at least ten times. The chain combines TRBV2 with TRBJ1-6; D is possibly TRBD1 (6 bases). Germline CDR1 reads SNHLY; CDR2 reads FYNNEI. The CDR3 runs to 14 residues. Trimming cost V 6 bases and J 7 bases, with 13 bases left between them. Written as DNA, the CDR3 is TGTGCCAGCAGGAGGGGGGTGGGAAATTCACCCCTCCACTTT. It is translated as CASRRGVGNSPLHF.

This clonotype was found many times. The rearrangement joins TRBV29-1 to TRBJ1-6; 8 bases map to TRBD1. Trimming removed 7 bases from V and 7 bases from J; junction bases left unmatched: 6. Germline loops: CDR1 SQVTM, CDR2 ANQGSEA. This CDR3 is built from 13 residues. The CDR3 coding sequence is TGCAGCGCCGGACAGGGTTTGAATTCACCCCTCCACTTT. Protein: CSAGQGLNSPLHF.

V usage is TRBV12-3 or TRBV12-4 and J usage is TRBJ1-1; a weak D match, TRBD1 (5 bases). This CDR3 has 13 residues. Trimming left V 5 bases short and J 2 bases short, with 9 bases between. CDR3 sequence: CASSMTANTEAFF. The CDR3 DNA reads TGTGCCAGCAGTATGACAGCAAACACTGAAGCTTTCTTT.

In this sample, this clonotype turned up a few times. In DNA form, the CDR3 reads TGTGCCAGCAGTGAAGCGATTGTTCCCGGAAACATTCAGTACTTC. Amino acids: CASSEAIVPGNIQYF. V gene TRBV2 combines with J gene TRBJ2-4; D not certain. V was cut by 0 bases and J by 6 bases, with 12 bases left in between. CDR1 SNHLY and CDR2 FYNNEI come from the germline V gene. This CDR3 is 15 amino acids long. Based on the CDR3 plus reference TRBV2 and TRBJ2-4, the full variable domain is EPEVTQTPSHQVTQMGQEVILRCVPISNHLYFYWYRQILGQKVEFLVSFYNNEISEKSEIFDDQFSVERPDGSNFTLKIRSTKLEDSAMYFCASSEAIVPGNIQYFGAGTRLSVL.

The V and J genes are TRBV18 and TRBJ1-1; tentatively, D is TRBD1 (6 bases). Trimming stripped 4 bases from V and 2 bases from J, with 20 bases between. Looked up from germline, CDR1 is KGHSH and CDR2 is LQKENI. The CDR3 has 17 amino acids. The CDR3 DNA reads TGTGCCAGCTCACTCCCATCCTTGACAGGCTCCAACACTGAAGCTTTCTTT. Translation gives CASSLPSLTGSNTEAFF.

This clonotype was observed many times. The CDR3 nucleotides are TGTGCCAGCGGTTCAGGGGTGGGGGAGACCCAGTACTTC. Its translation is CASGSGVGETQYF. J is TRBJ2-5 and V is TRBV28, with D perhaps matching TRBD1 (6 bases). Looked up from germline, CDR1 is MDHEN and CDR2 is SYDVKM. Between the trimmed V and J ends, which lost 8 bases and 5 bases, there was a span of 15 bases. This CDR3 has 13 amino acids.

As for this clonotype: This CDR3 fails to terminate in the conserved phenylalanine or tryptophan, so it likely reflects a read error. Because the CDR3's place on the DNA is in doubt, the DNA is left out and the CDR3 is given as listed by TCRdb. V usage is TRBV4-1 and J usage is TRBJ1-1; the table's D call, TRBD1, has no DNA check behind it. From its first to its last residue, the CDR3 has 15 amino acids. Germline lookup yields CDR1 MGHRA and CDR2 YSYEKL. The CDR3 sequence: CASSLRGTGNTEAWL.

This clonotype has a count of ten or more. This sequence joins TRBV30 and TRBJ1-5; 10 bases agree with TRBD1. V was clipped by 0 bases and J by 4 bases; unmatched bases: 6. The CDR3 length is 16 residues. The germline gives CDR1 GTSNPN, CDR2 SVGIG (reference sequence). The CDR3 is CAWSVGTGVWNQPQHF. In nucleotides, the CDR3 is TGTGCCTGGAGTGTTGGGACAGGGGTATGGAATCAGCCCCAGCATTTT.